This T cell receptor (beta chain) was retrieved from a study of T-cell memory formation after mild COVID-19. On the study more broadly: Largely donor-specific sequence clusters came from a couple of donors. Study outcomes and limitations: Some clones that responded were present in memory (sampled pre-infection), which suggests cross-reactive memory joined. Day 15 to 85 contracting clones showed balanced CD4/CD8; later expanders leaned CD4+.

The CDR3 is made up of 18 amino acids. Trimming removed 4 bases from V and 1 base from J; junction bases left unmatched: 8. Per the germline V gene, CDR1 is SGHDT and CDR2 is YYEEEE. This clonotype has more than one count but fewer than ten. Its antigen is as yet unknown. Each CDR3 protein gets one entry after TCRdb re-called the 5' RACE reads with MiXCR. The sample lists around 130,000 distinct CDR3 sequences, about 15% occurring once. The receptor comes from an adult woman who had mild COVID-19 (a few samples of this study predate the infection). Cell type and time point are not known. Specimen: PBMCs or a T cell subset sorted from them (not recorded which). The chain recombines TRBV5-6 with TRBJ2-2, with TRBD2 matching 12 bases. The CDR3 loop reads CASSGTQTSGGNTGELFF. The CDR3 DNA reads TGTGCCAGCAGCGGAACCCAGACTAGCGGGGGGAACACCGGGGAGCTGTTTTTT.